The sequence of this T cell receptor beta chain was determined in a study of identical twins. CDR3 length equals 15 residues. The J segment lost 2 bases and the V segment lost 0 bases, leaving 3 bases of the junction unmatched. Germline V gene data show CDR1 as SGHRS and CDR2 as YFSETQ. TCRdb passed the 5' RACE reads through MiXCR, listing each CDR3 protein once. Of 450,000 or so distinct CDR3 sequences listed, more than 20% were seen once; the top ten hold 2.5% to 3.5%. The sample was also linked to a second study, of T cells expressing NK-cell markers. Per that study: In four donors, these clonotypes also led the CD3+CD56-NKG2C+ fraction.

The gene calls are TRBV5-1 and TRBJ2-3, with 7 bases aligning to TRBD1. Sequences were obtained from CD4+ T cells sorted from blood. The TCR originated in a woman between 18 and 29 years old in good health. CDR3 in DNA: TGCGCCAGCAGCTTGGGACAGGGCCTCACAGATACGCAGTATTTT. Its translation: CASSLGQGLTDTQYF.